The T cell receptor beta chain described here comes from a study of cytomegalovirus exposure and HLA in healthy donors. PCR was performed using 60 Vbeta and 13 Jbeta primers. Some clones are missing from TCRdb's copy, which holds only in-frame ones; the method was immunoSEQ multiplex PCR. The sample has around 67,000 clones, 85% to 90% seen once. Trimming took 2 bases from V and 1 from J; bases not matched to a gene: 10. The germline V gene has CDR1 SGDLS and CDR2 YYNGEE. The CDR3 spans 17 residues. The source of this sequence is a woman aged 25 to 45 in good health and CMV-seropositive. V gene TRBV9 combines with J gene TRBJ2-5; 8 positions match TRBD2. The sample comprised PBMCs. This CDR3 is CASSVGRLALTQETQYF. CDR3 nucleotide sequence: TGTGCCAGCAGCGTTGGCCGACTAGCGCTTACCCAAGAGACCCAGTACTTC.